A single sample is the source of the 21 T cell receptor beta chains below, sequenced in a study of cytomegalovirus exposure and HLA in healthy donors. The PCR employed 60 Vbeta primers together with 13 Jbeta primers. Measured with immunoSEQ multiplex PCR; TCRdb has only the in-frame clones, and not every one. Its table records 75,000 to 95,000 clones. Sequencing was carried out using PBMCs. The source is a woman between 55 and 75 years old in good health and CMV-seronegative.

The V call is TRBV5-4, the J call TRBJ2-3, with TRBD1 matching over 10 bases. CDR3 size: 17 residues. Trimming cost V 2 bases and J 3 bases; bases outside gene matches: 9. The germline V gene encodes CDR1 SGHNT and CDR2 YYREEE (reference sequence). CDR3 residues: CASSLEPTGGGTDTQYF. The CDR3 nucleotides are TGTGCCAGCAGCTTAGAACCGACAGGGGGCGGGACAGATACGCAGTATTTT.

This chain connects TRBV28 to TRBJ2-5; TRBD2 is a possible D gene (5 bases). Germline loops: CDR1 MDHEN, CDR2 SYDVKM. This CDR3 is 12 amino acids long. V lost 7 bases and J lost 1, with 7 bases in between. The CDR3 loop is CASTRGQETQYF. CDR3 sequence (DNA): TGTGCCAGCACCCGGGGCCAAGAGACCCAGTACTTC. Complete variable domain (other parts from reference TRBV28 and TRBJ2-5): DVKVTQSSRYLVKRTGEKVFLECVQDMDHENMFWYRQDPGLGLRLIYFSYDVKMKEKGDIPEGYSVSREKKERFSLILESASTNQTSMYLCASTRGQETQYFGPGTRLLVL.

The chain carries TRBV25-1 and TRBJ1-1; D not certain. The CDR3 is 13 amino acids. Germline CDR1 and CDR2: MGHDK and SYGVNS. Trimming took 8 bases from V and 5 from J, leaving 15 bases between them. The CDR3 reads CASVGQGGTEAFF. Here the CDR3 DNA reads TGTGCCAGCGTCGGGCAAGGAGGGACTGAAGCTTTCTTT. The variable domain in full, with the rest retrieved from reference TRBV25-1 and TRBJ1-1, is EADIYQTPRYLVIGTGKKITLECSQTMGHDKMYWYQQDPGMELHLIHYSYGVNSTEKGDLSSESTVSRIRTEHFPLTLESARPSHTSQYLCASVGQGGTEAFFGQGTRLTVV.

This CDR3 reads CASSVATSGETQYF. DNA for the CDR3: TGTGCCAGCAGCGTCGCGACTAGCGGGGAGACCCAGTACTTC. The chain employs TRBV9 and TRBJ2-5, with 10 positions matching TRBD2. CDR1 is SGDLS, CDR2 YYNGEE, per germline. V lost 2 bases, J lost 5 bases, and 3 bases stayed unmatched. The CDR3 loop spans 14 amino acids.

The chain carries TRBV30 and TRBJ1-5; D remains ambiguous. Germline V gene lookup returns CDR1 GTSNPN and CDR2 SVGIG (reference sequence). The CDR3 runs to 14 residues. V was clipped by 3 bases and J by 4 bases, with 13 bases between them. CDR3: CAWSPDGSNQPQHF. The CDR3 DNA reads TGTGCCTGGAGCCCAGACGGGTCGAATCAGCCCCAGCATTTT.

The chain recombines TRBV7-9 with TRBJ1-6, with 11 bases matching TRBD1. After removal of 4 bases from V and 9 bases from J, the junction contained 2 bases not matched to a gene. Looked up from germline, CDR1 is SEHNR and CDR2 is FQNEAQ (reference sequence). The CDR3 covers 14 residues. The DNA for the CDR3 is TGTGCCAGCAGCTCCGGGACAGGGGGTTCACCCCTCCACTTT. Amino acid sequence: CASSSGTGGSPLHF.

This chain connects TRBV28 to TRBJ2-6; D might be TRBD1 (5 bases). The germline V and J ends were trimmed by 4 bases and 1 base, with 8 bases remaining between them. Germline values: CDR1 MDHEN, CDR2 SYDVKM. The CDR3 has 15 amino acids. CDR3 nucleotide sequence: TGTGCCAGCAGTTCCTCAGGGTCTGGGGCCAACGTCCTGACTTTC. Translation gives CASSSSGSGANVLTF.

A word on this clone: Other nucleotide sequences from this sample produce the same CDR3. V is TRBV10-1 and J is TRBJ2-1, with 15 bases matching TRBD2. This CDR3 is built from 22 residues. CDR1 is WNHNN, CDR2 SYGVQD, per germline (reference sequence). The V segment lost 4 bases and the J segment 8 bases; nucleotides outside the gene matches: 24. The CDR3 DNA reads as TGCGCCAGCAGTGGAAGTGCCTTAGGGACTAGCGGGAGGCAGACAGGTAGGTATGAGCAGTTCTTC. Its protein product is CASSGSALGTSGRQTGRYEQFF.

V gene TRBV18 combines with J gene TRBJ1-5, with no clear D. Germline assignment: CDR1 KGHSH and CDR2 LQKENI. CDR3 length equals 16 residues. V dropped 4 bases and J dropped 1 base, with 14 bases sitting between them. The CDR3 spells CASSQLGGMSNQPQHF. DNA of the CDR3: TGTGCCAGCTCACAGCTCGGAGGGATGAGCAATCAGCCCCAGCATTTT.

The chain recombines TRBV7-2 with TRBJ2-1; 10 positions agree with TRBD2. CDR1 is SGHTA, CDR2 FQGNSA, per germline. This CDR3 is 16 amino acids long. V was clipped by 2 bases and J by 8 bases; unmatched bases: 9. DNA for the CDR3: TGTGCCAGCAGCTTATCTCTAGCGGGAGATCGCGATGAGCAGTTCTTC. Translation gives CASSLSLAGDRDEQFF.

J is TRBJ2-5 and V is TRBV19; 14 nucleotides match TRBD2. The DNA matches TRBJ2-7 better at its end, which makes the J call doubtful. Germline values: CDR1 LNHDA, CDR2 SQIVND (reference sequence). This CDR3 contains 19 residues. CDR3 in amino acids: CASSRTGATSGRAVYEQYF. CDR3 sequence (DNA): TGTGCCAGTAGTAGAACAGGCGCGACTAGCGGGAGGGCCGTCTACGAGCAGTACTTC.

This sequence joins TRBV2 and TRBJ2-5; 13 bases agree with TRBD2. The DNA end lines up better with TRBJ2-7; the J call may be wrong. Germline V gene lookup returns CDR1 SNHLY and CDR2 FYNNEI. The CDR3 totals 16 residues. CDR3 sequence reads: CASTPPGLAGYYEQYF. The CDR3 nucleotides are TGTGCCAGCACCCCTCCGGGACTAGCGGGGTACTACGAGCAGTACTTC.

The V and J genes are TRBV10-3 and TRBJ1-4; the match to TRBD1 covers 8 bases. The CDR3 totals 14 residues. Unmatched junction bases numbered 8, after V lost 6 bases and J lost 8 bases. CDR1 and CDR2 from the germline V gene are ENHRY and SYGVKD. CDR3 bases: TGTGCCATCAGCCGGACAGGGAGCGAAGAAAAACTGTTTTTT. As protein: CAISRTGSEEKLFF.

This rearrangement joins TRBV7-9 to TRBJ2-2, with a possible D match to TRBD1 (6 bases). Germline values: CDR1 SEHNR, CDR2 FQNEAQ (reference sequence). V lost 2 bases to trimming and J lost 6 bases, with 13 bases between them. The CDR3 loop spans 15 amino acids. The CDR3 loop is CASSLTRGEAGELFF. The CDR3 DNA reads TGTGCCAGCAGCTTAACCAGGGGTGAGGCCGGGGAGCTGTTTTTT.

The chain carries TRBV2 and TRBJ1-5; possibly TRBD1 for D (5 bases). The CDR3 runs 16 residues. The germline V and J ends were trimmed by 0 bases and 2 bases, with 11 bases remaining between them. Germline lookup yields CDR1 SNHLY and CDR2 FYNNEI. CDR3 amino acids: CASSEAEGSGNQPQHF. The CDR3 nucleotides are TGTGCCAGCAGTGAAGCGGAGGGGAGCGGCAATCAGCCCCAGCATTTT.

The chain combines TRBV11-1 with TRBJ2-7; 9 nucleotides align to TRBD2. CDR1 SGHAT and CDR2 FQDESV come from the germline V gene (reference sequence). This CDR3 is built from 14 residues. With V trimmed by 0 bases and J by 4 bases, 1 base remained unmatched. DNA of the CDR3: TGTGCCAGCAGCTTAGCTCTAGCGGGGTACGAGCAGTACTTC. The encoded protein is CASSLALAGYEQYF.

Points on this clone: One junction end does not reproduce the germline sequence, and a read error may be involved. V usage is TRBV7-7 and J usage is TRBJ2-1; 15 bases line up with TRBD2. The CDR3 length is 15 residues. Germline V gives CDR1 SSHAT, CDR2 FNYEAQ (reference sequence). The CDR3 DNA follows: TGTGCTAGCAGCGCGGGGACTAGCGGGAGGAATGAGCAGTTCTTC. Its protein is CASSAGTSGRNEQFF.

The chain is built from TRBV27 and TRBJ1-4, with 10 bases lining up with TRBD1. Per germline, CDR1 MNHEY and CDR2 SMNVEV (reference sequence). This CDR3 region has 13 residues. Unmatched junction bases numbered 5, after V lost 8 bases and J lost 8 bases. CDR3 sequence (DNA): TGTGCCAGCGGCGACAGGGGGCAGGAAAAACTGTTTTTT. Encoded protein: CASGDRGQEKLFF.

The V gene is TRBV7-9, the J gene TRBJ2-3; D uncertain. The V gene lost 3 bases and the J gene lost 11 bases, with 18 bases spanning the gap. CDR3 length: 14 amino acids. Germline V gene sequence: CDR1 SEHNR, CDR2 FQNEAQ (reference sequence). Here the CDR3 DNA reads TGTGCCAGCAGCTTGGGCAGCTCGGTTGTGGGGCAGTATTTT. Translation: CASSLGSSVVGQYF.

The V gene is TRBV5-5, the J gene TRBJ2-7; D possibly corresponds to TRBD1 (5 bases). The V gene's germline CDR1 is SGHKS and CDR2 YYEKEE (reference sequence). Trimming left V 1 base short and J 0 bases short, with 8 bases between. The CDR3 contains 14 residues. Here the CDR3 reads CASSLQGDSYEQYF. The CDR3 nucleotides are TGTGCCAGCAGCTTGCAAGGGGACTCCTACGAGCAGTACTTC.

The V gene is TRBV6-5, the J gene TRBJ1-1; 9 bases map to TRBD1. The CDR3 loop spans 15 amino acids. Germline V gives CDR1 MNHEY, CDR2 SVGAGI. V was pared by 1 base and J by 3 bases, with 3 bases of the junction left unmatched. Here the CDR3 reads CASSYFRTGDTEAFF. CDR3 nucleotide sequence: TGTGCCAGCAGTTACTTTCGGACAGGGGACACTGAAGCTTTCTTT.